A selection of T cell receptor beta chains follows, all from one sample in a study of technical replicates of blood from several donors. Sequencing used immunoSEQ multiplex PCR; TCRdb keeps in-frame clones, though not all of them. The profile shows 90,000 or so clones, about 95% of them singletons. The sample taken for sequencing was T cells isolated from PBMCs. The receptors originated from a human donor in good health. The CDR3 runs from the conserved cysteine through the conserved F or W. The order of the fields is V gene, J gene, D gene, clone size, CDR3 DNA, CDR3 protein. The D gene is left open where the match is weak. Size values are once, few and many counts, or a class for expanded clones, and some rows have none.

v_call: TRBV4-1
j_call: TRBJ1-5
d_call: TRBD1
clone_size: .
cdr3_nt: TGCGCCAGCAGCCAAATGACAGGGGCGGGACAGCCCCAGCATTTT
cdr3_aa: CASSQMTGAGQPQHF

v_call: TRBV4-1
j_call: TRBJ1-5
d_call: .
clone_size: once
cdr3_nt: TGCGCCAGCAGCCAAGTAGCAGGGGTGGGTCAGCCCCAGCATTTT
cdr3_aa: CASSQVAGVGQPQHF

v_call: TRBV29-1
j_call: TRBJ1-2
d_call: TRBD1
clone_size: .
cdr3_nt: TGCAGCGTTGAAGATCGAGGGACAGGGGGCTCTGGCTACACCTTC
cdr3_aa: CSVEDRGTGGSGYTF

v_call: TRBV5-4
j_call: TRBJ2-1
d_call: .
clone_size: .
cdr3_nt: TGTGCCGCAATACGATCGGGGGAGTATCTAAATGAGCAGTTCTTC
cdr3_aa: CAAIRSGEYLNEQFF

v_call: TRBV29-1
j_call: TRBJ2-7
d_call: .
clone_size: once
cdr3_nt: TGCAGCGTTGAAGATGGTAACAGCCGCTCCTACGAGCAGTACTTC
cdr3_aa: CSVEDGNSRSYEQYF

v_call: TRBV7-8
j_call: TRBJ2-1
d_call: TRBD2
clone_size: .
cdr3_nt: TGTGCCAGCAGCTGGGGGGGGAGTTACAATGAGCAGTTCTTC
cdr3_aa: CASSWGGSYNEQFF

v_call: TRBV7-8
j_call: TRBJ2-7
d_call: TRBD2
clone_size: .
cdr3_nt: TGTGCCAGCAGGCAGACCGGGACTAGCATACCATACGAGCAGTACTTC
cdr3_aa: CASRQTGTSIPYEQYF

v_call: TRBV5-4
j_call: TRBJ2-2
d_call: .
clone_size: .
cdr3_nt: TGTGCCAGCAGCGGAGTGGGAGCCGATGTCGGGGAGCTGTTTTTT
cdr3_aa: CASSGVGADVGELFF

v_call: TRBV6-5
j_call: TRBJ1-2
d_call: TRBD1
clone_size: .
cdr3_nt: TGTGCCAGCAGTTACTCGACAGGGGGCTATGGCTACACCTTC
cdr3_aa: CASSYSTGGYGYTF

v_call: TRBV5-3
j_call: TRBJ1-5
d_call: .
clone_size: .
cdr3_nt: TGTGAGGAGGGGACTCTCTGGAATCAGCCCCAGCATTTT
cdr3_aa: CEEGTLWNQPQHF